This T cell receptor (beta chain) emerged from a study of T cell changes during pregnancy in multiple sclerosis. Clones were sequenced by immunoSEQ multiplex PCR, and TCRdb holds only the in-frame ones, with some missing. The repertoire holds tens of thousands of clones, with roughly 93% as singletons. The germline gives CDR1 SGHNT, CDR2 YYREEE (reference sequence). CDR3 length: 15 amino acids. V shed 2 bases, J shed 5 bases, and the junction held 7 bases outside the gene matches. The chain carries TRBV5-4 and TRBJ2-3, with 8 bases lining up with TRBD2. This sample comprised peripheral blood, obtained in the first trimester of pregnancy. This clonotype was obtained from a female donor with multiple sclerosis, enrolled in a pregnancy study. The chain's CDR3 is CASSFGLAPRDTQYF. The CDR3 DNA reads as TGTGCCAGCAGCTTCGGACTAGCCCCGCGAGATACGCAGTATTTT.